This TCR beta chain was obtained from a study of T cell responses to AZD1222 COVID-19 vaccine. Germline CDR1 reads SGHRS; CDR2 reads YFSETQ. Trimming took 4 bases from V and 7 from J; bases not matched to a gene: 10. This CDR3 has 14 residues. The assay was immunoSEQ multiplex PCR, and TCRdb's table has in-frame clones only and misses some. The table lists 100,000 to 130,000 clones, about 90% of them singletons, with roughly 21% in the top ten. This clone was found once. Antigen: not known. Study-level points and caveats: White British people made up most donors, females outnumbered males, and clonal diversity was possibly underestimated. With dominance at 160-218 and 743-854, vaccine-associated CD4 TCRs spanned spike. Nearly half of spike-specific TCRs reportedly target variant regions that are unmutated in the B.1.351 and B.1.1.7 variants.

The genes are TRBV5-1 and TRBJ1-1, with TRBD1 matching over 7 bases. The clonotype was recovered from an adult in good health. The specimen was peripheral blood, collected on day 0 of AZD1222 vaccination. The CDR3 region has the DNA TGCGCCAGCAGCCCTACAACAACAGGGGATGAAGCTTTCTTT. Translating it yields CASSPTTTGDEAFF.